The 12 T cell receptor beta chains listed next were all sequenced from one sample in a study of tumor-infiltrating lymphocytes in localized non-small cell lung cancer. The assay was immunoSEQ multiplex PCR, and TCRdb's table has in-frame clones only and misses some. In the table there are some 15,000 clones, roughly 71% of which are singletons. The source material was lung tumor tissue. The source is a human donor with non-small cell lung cancer.

This chain links TRBV7-2 with TRBJ2-3; D ambiguous. Germline loops: CDR1 SGHTA, CDR2 FQGNSA. The ends were cut back, 5 bases at V and 2 bases at J, with 5 bases in the middle. CDR3 size: 12 residues. DNA of the CDR3: TGTGCCAGCAGCCCGTACACAGATACGCAGTATTTT. Encoded protein: CASSPYTDTQYF.

J is TRBJ1-5 and V is TRBV30; TRBD1 matches at 8 bases. CDR1 and CDR2 (germline): GTSNPN, SVGIG (reference sequence). J gave up 2 bases and V 0 bases, and 0 bases lay outside the gene matches. This CDR3 is built from 14 residues. CDR3 DNA: TGTGCCTGGAGTGTGGACAGGGGCAATCAGCCCCAGCATTTT. As protein: CAWSVDRGNQPQHF.

This clone was recorded a few times. The V call is TRBV27, the J call TRBJ2-1; 9 nucleotides align to TRBD2. This CDR3 has 19 residues. After removal of 1 base from V and 1 base from J, the junction contained 11 bases not matched to a gene. CDR1 is MNHEY and CDR2 is SMNVEV in the germline V gene (reference sequence). CDR3 amino acids: CASSLYSGSSFRSYNEQFF. The CDR3 region has the DNA TGTGCCAGCAGTTTATATAGCGGGAGTAGTTTTCGGTCCTACAATGAGCAGTTCTTC.

This clone has a single count. The chain combines TRBV29-1 with TRBJ2-1; D perhaps matches TRBD2 (6 bases). Germline lookup yields CDR1 SQVTM and CDR2 ANQGSEA. This CDR3 is built from 10 residues. The CDR3 region is CGTWTANRFF. CDR3 nucleotide sequence: TGCGGGACTTGGACGGCTAATAGGTTCTTC.

The V call is TRBV7-2, the J call TRBJ2-7; 9 bases match TRBD1. The CDR3 sequence is 16 residues long. J was trimmed by 3 bases and V by 1 base; bases with no gene match: 7. Germline V gene sequence: CDR1 SGHTA, CDR2 FQGNSA. The CDR3 DNA is TGTGCCAGCAGCTTAGAGGGTGTGGGACAGGGCTACGAGCAGTACTTC. This codes for CASSLEGVGQGYEQYF. Together with reference TRBV7-2 and TRBJ2-7, the CDR3 gives the full variable domain: GAGVSQSPSNKVTEKGKDVELRCDPISGHTALYWYRQSLGQGLEFLIYFQGNSAPDKSGLPSDRFSAERTGGSVSTLTIQRTQQEDSAVYLCASSLEGVGQGYEQYFGPGTRLTVT.

CDR3 DNA sequence: TGTGCCAGCTCACCAAAAAGAACAGGGGACAATGAGCAGTTCTTC. As protein: CASSPKRTGDNEQFF. The chain employs TRBV18 and TRBJ2-1; 7 nucleotides agree with TRBD1. V was pared by 2 bases and J by 5 bases, with 6 bases of the junction left unmatched. Germline CDR1 and CDR2: KGHSH and LQKENI. CDR3 length equals 15 residues.

The chain carries TRBV5-5 and TRBJ2-5; D is possibly TRBD1 or TRBD2 (5 bases each). CDR3 length: 14 residues. V dropped 0 bases and J dropped 2 bases, with 8 bases sitting between them. The germline gives CDR1 SGHKS, CDR2 YYEKEE (reference sequence). The CDR3 DNA is TGTGCCAGCAGCTTGGCCTGGGGGCAAGAGACCCAGTACTTC. Encoded protein: CASSLAWGQETQYF. Combining the CDR3 with reference TRBV5-5 and TRBJ2-5 gives the whole variable domain DAGVTQSPTHLIKTRGQQVTLRCSPISGHKSVSWYQQVLGQGPQFIFQYYEKEERGRGNFPDRFSARQFPNYSSELNVNALLLGDSALYLCASSLAWGQETQYFGPGTRLLVL.

The chain couples TRBV28 to TRBJ2-7; D might be TRBD1 or TRBD2, each matching 5 bases. This CDR3 has 11 amino acids. Germline lookup yields CDR1 MDHEN and CDR2 SYDVKM. Trimming removed 8 bases from V and 4 bases from J, with 9 bases in between. The CDR3 reads CASHGGYEQYF. In DNA, the CDR3 is TGTGCCAGCCATGGGGGATACGAGCAGTACTTC.

By share, this clone ranks as medium-sized. This sequence joins TRBV19 and TRBJ2-3, with TRBD2 as a possible D gene (5 bases). There are 13 residues in the CDR3. V dropped 1 base and J dropped 5 bases, with 7 bases sitting between them. Germline V gene data show CDR1 as LNHDA and CDR2 as SQIVND (reference sequence). DNA for the CDR3: TGTGCCAGTAGTATAGCGGGATTAGATACGCAGTATTTT. As protein: CASSIAGLDTQYF.

The chain recombines TRBV7-2 with TRBJ2-7, with TRBD1 identical over 10 bases. In germline, CDR1 is SGHTA, CDR2 FQGNSA. V gave up 4 bases and J gave up 3 bases; unmatched junction bases: 3. CDR3 length: 14 amino acids. The DNA for the CDR3 is TGTGCCAGCAGCTCGACAGGGGGCTTCTACGAGCAGTACTTC. Translated, it gives CASSSTGGFYEQYF.

The CDR3 spells CASSERETQYF. As DNA, the CDR3 is TGCGCCAGCAGTGAGAGGGAGACCCAGTACTTC. The chain couples TRBV10-2 to TRBJ2-5; D gene ambiguous. Germline loops: CDR1 WSHSY, CDR2 SAAADI. The CDR3 is made up of 11 amino acids. The V end lost 2 bases, the J end lost 5 bases, and 3 bases lay between the germline ends.

J is TRBJ2-6 and V is TRBV11-2, with 9 bases identical to TRBD1. V was clipped by 4 bases and J by 0 bases; unmatched bases: 7. The germline V gene encodes CDR1 SGHAT and CDR2 FQNNGV. The length of the CDR3 is 18 residues. CDR3 in amino acids: CASSSLTGGGSGANVLTF. In DNA form, the CDR3 reads TGTGCCAGCAGCTCCCTGACAGGGGGGGGCTCTGGGGCCAACGTCCTGACTTTC. Looking up the rest from reference TRBV11-2 and TRBJ2-6 gives the full variable domain: EAGVAQSPRYKIIEKRQSVAFWCNPISGHATLYWYQQILGQGPKLLIQFQNNGVVDDSQLPKDRFSAERLKGVDSTLKIQPAKLEDSAVYLCASSSLTGGGSGANVLTFGAGSRLTVL.